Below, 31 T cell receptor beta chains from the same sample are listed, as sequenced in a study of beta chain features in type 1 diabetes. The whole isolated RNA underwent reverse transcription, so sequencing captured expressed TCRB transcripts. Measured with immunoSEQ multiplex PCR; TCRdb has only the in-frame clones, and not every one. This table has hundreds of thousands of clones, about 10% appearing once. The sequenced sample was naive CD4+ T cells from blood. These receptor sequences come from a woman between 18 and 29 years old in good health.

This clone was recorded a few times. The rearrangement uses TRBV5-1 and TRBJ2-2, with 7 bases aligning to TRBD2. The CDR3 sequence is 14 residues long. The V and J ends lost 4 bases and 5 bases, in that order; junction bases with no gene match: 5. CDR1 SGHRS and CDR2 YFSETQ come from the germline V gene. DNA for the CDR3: TGCGCCAGCAGCCCCGGGGGGATGACCGGGGAGCTGTTTTTT. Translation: CASSPGGMTGELFF.

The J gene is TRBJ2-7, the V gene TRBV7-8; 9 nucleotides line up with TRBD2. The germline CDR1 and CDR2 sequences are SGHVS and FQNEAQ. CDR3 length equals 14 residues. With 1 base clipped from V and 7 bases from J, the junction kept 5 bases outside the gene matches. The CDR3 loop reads CASSLERTSVEQYV. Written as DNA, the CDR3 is TGTGCCAGCAGCTTAGAGAGGACTAGCGTAGAGCAGTACGTC.

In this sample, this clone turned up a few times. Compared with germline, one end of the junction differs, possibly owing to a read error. CDR3 residues: CASSIDRAVEQYF. CDR3 bases: TGTGCCAGCAGCATAGACAGGGCTGTCGAGCAGTACTTC. The chain joins TRBV11-2 to TRBJ2-7, with 7 nucleotides matching TRBD1. Germline values: CDR1 SGHAT, CDR2 FQNNGV. The length of the CDR3 is 13 residues.

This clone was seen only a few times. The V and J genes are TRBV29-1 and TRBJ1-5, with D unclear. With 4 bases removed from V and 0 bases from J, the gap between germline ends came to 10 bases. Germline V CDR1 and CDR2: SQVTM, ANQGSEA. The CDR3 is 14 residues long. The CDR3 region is CSVANGNSNQPQHF. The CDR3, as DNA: TGCAGCGTTGCCAATGGGAATAGCAATCAGCCCCAGCATTTT.

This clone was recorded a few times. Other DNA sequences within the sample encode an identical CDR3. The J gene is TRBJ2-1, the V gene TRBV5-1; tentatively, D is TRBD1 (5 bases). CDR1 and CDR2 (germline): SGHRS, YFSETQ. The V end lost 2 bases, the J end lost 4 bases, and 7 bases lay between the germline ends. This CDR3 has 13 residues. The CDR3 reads CASSLRGYNEQFF. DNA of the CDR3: TGCGCCAGCAGCTTAAGGGGTTACAATGAGCAGTTCTTC.

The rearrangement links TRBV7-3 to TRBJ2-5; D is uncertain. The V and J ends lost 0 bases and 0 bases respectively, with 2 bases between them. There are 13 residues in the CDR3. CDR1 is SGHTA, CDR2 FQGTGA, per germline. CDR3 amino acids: CASSLTYQETQYF. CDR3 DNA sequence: TGTGCCAGCAGCTTAACGTACCAAGAGACCCAGTACTTC.

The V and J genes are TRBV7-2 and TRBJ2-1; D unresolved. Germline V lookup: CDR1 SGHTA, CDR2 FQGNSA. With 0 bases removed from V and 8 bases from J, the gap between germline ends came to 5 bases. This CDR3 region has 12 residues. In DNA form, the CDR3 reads TGTGCCAGCAGCTTAGCGTTCGATGAGCAGTTCTTC. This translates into CASSLAFDEQFF.

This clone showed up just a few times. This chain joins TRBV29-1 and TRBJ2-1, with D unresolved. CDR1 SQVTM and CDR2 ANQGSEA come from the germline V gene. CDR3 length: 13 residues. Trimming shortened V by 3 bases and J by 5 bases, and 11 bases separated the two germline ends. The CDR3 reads CSVELGQDNEQFF. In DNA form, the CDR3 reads TGCAGCGTTGAGTTAGGGCAGGACAATGAGCAGTTCTTC.

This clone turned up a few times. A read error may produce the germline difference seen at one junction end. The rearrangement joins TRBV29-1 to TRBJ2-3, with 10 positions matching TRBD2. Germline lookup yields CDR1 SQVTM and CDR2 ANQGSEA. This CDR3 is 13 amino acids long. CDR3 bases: TGCAGCGTTGTCGGGTCAGCGGGGGGGTCGGGAAGTTTT. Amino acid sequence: CSVVGSAGGSGSF.

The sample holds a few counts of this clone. CDR3 bases: TGCGCCAGCAGCCAAGTCAGGGTAGGGGAAGGCTACACCTTC. Translation gives CASSQVRVGEGYTF. J is TRBJ1-2 and V is TRBV4-1; D might be TRBD1 (5 bases). The CDR3 contains 14 residues. Between the trimmed V and J ends, which lost 1 base and 8 bases, there was a span of 14 bases. Germline V lookup: CDR1 MGHRA, CDR2 YSYEKL.

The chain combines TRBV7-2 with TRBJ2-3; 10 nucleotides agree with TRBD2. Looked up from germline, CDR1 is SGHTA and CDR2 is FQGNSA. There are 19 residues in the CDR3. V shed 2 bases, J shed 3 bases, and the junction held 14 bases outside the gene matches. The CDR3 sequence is CASSLRRSSGGPRTDTQYF. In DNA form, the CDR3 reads TGTGCCAGCAGCTTAAGAAGATCTAGCGGGGGCCCCAGGACAGATACGCAGTATTTT. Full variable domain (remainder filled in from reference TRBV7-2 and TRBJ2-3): GAGVSQSPSNKVTEKGKDVELRCDPISGHTALYWYRQSLGQGLEFLIYFQGNSAPDKSGLPSDRFSAERTGGSVSTLTIQRTQQEDSAVYLCASSLRRSSGGPRTDTQYFGPGTRLTVL.

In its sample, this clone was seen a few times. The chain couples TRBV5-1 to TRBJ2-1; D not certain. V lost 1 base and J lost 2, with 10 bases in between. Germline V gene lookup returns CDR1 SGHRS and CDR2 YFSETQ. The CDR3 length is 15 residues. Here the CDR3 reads CASSLRAQAYNEQFF. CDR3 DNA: TGCGCCAGCAGCTTGCGGGCCCAGGCCTACAATGAGCAGTTCTTC.

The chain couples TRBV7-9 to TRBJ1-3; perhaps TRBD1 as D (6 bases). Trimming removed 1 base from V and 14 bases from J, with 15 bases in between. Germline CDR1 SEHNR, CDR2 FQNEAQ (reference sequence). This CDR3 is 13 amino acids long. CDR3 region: CASSLDRASSLYF. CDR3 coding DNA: TGTGCCAGCAGCTTAGACAGGGCCTCCTCCCTATATTTT. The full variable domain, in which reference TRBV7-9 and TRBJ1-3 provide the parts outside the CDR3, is DTGVSQNPRHKITKRGQNVTFRCDPISEHNRLYWYRQTLGQGPEFLTYFQNEAQLEKSRLLSDRFSAERPKGSFSTLEIQRTEQGDSAMYLCASSLDRASSLYFGEGSWLTVV.

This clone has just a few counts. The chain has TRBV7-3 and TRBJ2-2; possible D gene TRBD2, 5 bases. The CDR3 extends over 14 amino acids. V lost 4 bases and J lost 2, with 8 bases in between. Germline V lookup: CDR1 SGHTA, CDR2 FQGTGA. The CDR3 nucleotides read TGTGCCAGCAGCTCCGGAGGAAACACCGGGGAGCTGTTTTTT. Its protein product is CASSSGGNTGELFF.

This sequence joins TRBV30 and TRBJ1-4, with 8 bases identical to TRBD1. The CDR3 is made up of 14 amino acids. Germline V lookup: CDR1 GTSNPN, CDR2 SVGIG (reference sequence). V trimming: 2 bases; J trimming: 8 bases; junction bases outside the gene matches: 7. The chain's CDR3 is CAWSRTGSSEKLFF. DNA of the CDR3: TGTGCCTGGAGTCGGACAGGGTCGAGCGAAAAACTGTTTTTT. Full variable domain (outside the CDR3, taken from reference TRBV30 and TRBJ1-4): SQTIHQWPATLVQPVGSPLSLECTVEGTSNPNLYWYRQAAGRGLQLLFYSVGIGQISSEVPQNLSASRPQDRQFILSSKKLLLSDSGFYLCAWSRTGSSEKLFFGSGTQLSVL.

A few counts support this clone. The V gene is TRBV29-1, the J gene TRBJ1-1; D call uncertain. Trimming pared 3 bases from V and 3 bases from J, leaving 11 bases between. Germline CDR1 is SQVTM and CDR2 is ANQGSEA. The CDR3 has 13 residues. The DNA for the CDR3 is TGCAGCGTTGAGGGCAGTACCTACACTGAAGCTTTCTTT. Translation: CSVEGSTYTEAFF.

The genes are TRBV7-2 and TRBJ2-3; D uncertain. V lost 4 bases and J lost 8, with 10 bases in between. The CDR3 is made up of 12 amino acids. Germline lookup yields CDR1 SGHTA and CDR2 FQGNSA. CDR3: CASSSYVGTQYF. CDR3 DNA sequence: TGTGCCAGCAGCTCATATGTTGGTACGCAGTATTTT.

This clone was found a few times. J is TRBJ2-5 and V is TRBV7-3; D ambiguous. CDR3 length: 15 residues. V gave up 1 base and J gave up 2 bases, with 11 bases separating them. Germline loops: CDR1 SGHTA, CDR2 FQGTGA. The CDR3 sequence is CASSLNGRQQETQYF. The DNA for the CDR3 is TGTGCCAGCAGCTTAAACGGGCGCCAGCAAGAGACCCAGTACTTC. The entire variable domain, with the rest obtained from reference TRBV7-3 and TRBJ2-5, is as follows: GAGVSQTPSNKVTEKGKYVELRCDPISGHTALYWYRQSLGQGPEFLIYFQGTGAADDSGLPNDRFFAVRPEGSVSTLKIQRTERGDSAVYLCASSLNGRQQETQYFGPGTRLLVL.

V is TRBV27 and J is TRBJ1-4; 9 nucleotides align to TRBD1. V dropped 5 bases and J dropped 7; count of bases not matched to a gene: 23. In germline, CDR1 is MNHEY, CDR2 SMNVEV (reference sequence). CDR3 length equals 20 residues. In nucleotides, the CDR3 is TGTGCCAGCAGTCTTAAGGGCGTCGTTTCGACAGGGGGTTTGGGTGAAAAACTGTTTTTT. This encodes CASSLKGVVSTGGLGEKLFF.

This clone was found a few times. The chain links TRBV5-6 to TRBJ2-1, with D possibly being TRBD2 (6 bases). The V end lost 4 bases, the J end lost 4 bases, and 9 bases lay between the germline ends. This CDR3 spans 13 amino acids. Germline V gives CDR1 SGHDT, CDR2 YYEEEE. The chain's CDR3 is CASSPGTYNEQFF. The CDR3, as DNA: TGTGCCAGCAGCCCCGGGACTTACAATGAGCAGTTCTTC. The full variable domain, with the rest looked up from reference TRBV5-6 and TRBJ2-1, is DAGVTQSPTHLIKTRGQQVTLRCSPKSGHDTVSWYQQALGQGPQFIFQYYEEEERQRGNFPDRFSGHQFPNYSSELNVNALLLGDSALYLCASSPGTYNEQFFGPGTRLTVL.

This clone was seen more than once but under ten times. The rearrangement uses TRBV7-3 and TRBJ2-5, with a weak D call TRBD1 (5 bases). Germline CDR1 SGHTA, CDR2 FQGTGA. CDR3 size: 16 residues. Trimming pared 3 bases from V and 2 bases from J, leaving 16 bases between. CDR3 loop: CASSFGIDSTQETQYF. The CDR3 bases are TGTGCCAGCAGCTTTGGGATCGACAGTACTCAAGAGACCCAGTACTTC. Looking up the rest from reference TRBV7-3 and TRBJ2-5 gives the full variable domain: GAGVSQTPSNKVTEKGKYVELRCDPISGHTALYWYRQSLGQGPEFLIYFQGTGAADDSGLPNDRFFAVRPEGSVSTLKIQRTERGDSAVYLCASSFGIDSTQETQYFGPGTRLLVL.

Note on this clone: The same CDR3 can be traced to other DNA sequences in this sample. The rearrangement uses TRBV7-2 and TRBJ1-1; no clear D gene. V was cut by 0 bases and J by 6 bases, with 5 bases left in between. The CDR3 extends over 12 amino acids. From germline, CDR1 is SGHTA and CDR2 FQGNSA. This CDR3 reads CASSLAGAEAFF. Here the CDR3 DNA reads TGTGCCAGCAGCTTAGCGGGCGCTGAAGCTTTCTTT.

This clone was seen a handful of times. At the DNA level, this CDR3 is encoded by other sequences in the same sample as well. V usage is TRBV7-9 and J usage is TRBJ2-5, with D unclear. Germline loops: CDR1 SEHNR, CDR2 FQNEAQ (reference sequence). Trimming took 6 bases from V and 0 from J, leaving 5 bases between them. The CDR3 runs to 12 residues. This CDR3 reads CASSRDQETQYF. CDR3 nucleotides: TGTGCCAGCAGTCGGGACCAAGAGACCCAGTACTTC.

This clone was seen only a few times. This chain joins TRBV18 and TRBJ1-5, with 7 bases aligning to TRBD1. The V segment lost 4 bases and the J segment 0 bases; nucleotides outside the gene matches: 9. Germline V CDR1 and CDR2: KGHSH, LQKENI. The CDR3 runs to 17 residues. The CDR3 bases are TGTGCCAGCTCACAACGCCGGGACAGCTATAGCAATCAGCCCCAGCATTTT. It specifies CASSQRRDSYSNQPQHF.

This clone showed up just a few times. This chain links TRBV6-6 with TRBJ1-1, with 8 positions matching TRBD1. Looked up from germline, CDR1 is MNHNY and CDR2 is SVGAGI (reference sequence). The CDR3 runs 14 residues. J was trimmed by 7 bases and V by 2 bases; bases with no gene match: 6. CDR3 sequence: CASSYAGQGFEAFF. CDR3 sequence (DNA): TGTGCCAGCAGTTACGCCGGACAGGGATTTGAAGCTTTCTTT.

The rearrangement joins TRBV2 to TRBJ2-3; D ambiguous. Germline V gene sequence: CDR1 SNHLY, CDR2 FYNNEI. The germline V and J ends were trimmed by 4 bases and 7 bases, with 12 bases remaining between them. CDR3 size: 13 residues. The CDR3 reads CASSVALLNTQYF. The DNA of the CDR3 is TGTGCCAGCAGTGTGGCCCTCCTTAATACGCAGTATTTT. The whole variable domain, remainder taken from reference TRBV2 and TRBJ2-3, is EPEVTQTPSHQVTQMGQEVILRCVPISNHLYFYWYRQILGQKVEFLVSFYNNEISEKSEIFDDQFSVERPDGSNFTLKIRSTKLEDSAMYFCASSVALLNTQYFGPGTRLTVL.

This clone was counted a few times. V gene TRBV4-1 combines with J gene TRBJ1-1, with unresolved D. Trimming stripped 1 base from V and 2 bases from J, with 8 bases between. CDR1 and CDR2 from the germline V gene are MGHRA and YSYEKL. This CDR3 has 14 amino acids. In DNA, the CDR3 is TGCGCCAGCAGCCAAGGCCCGATTAACACTGAAGCTTTCTTT. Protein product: CASSQGPINTEAFF.

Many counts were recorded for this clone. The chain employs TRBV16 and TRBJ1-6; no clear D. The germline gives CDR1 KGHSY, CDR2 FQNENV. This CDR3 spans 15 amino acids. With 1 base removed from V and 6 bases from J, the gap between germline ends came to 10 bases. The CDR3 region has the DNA TGTGCCAGCAGCCAATGGAGCTCTCCTAATTCACCCCTCCACTTT. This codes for CASSQWSSPNSPLHF.

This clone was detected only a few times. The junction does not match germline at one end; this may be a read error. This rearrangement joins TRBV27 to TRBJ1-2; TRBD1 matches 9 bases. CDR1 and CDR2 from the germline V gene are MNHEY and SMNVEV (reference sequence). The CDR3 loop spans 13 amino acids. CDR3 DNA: TGTGCCAGCAGTTTACCTTGGGACAGGGCGACGAGCTTC. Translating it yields CASSLPWDRATSF.

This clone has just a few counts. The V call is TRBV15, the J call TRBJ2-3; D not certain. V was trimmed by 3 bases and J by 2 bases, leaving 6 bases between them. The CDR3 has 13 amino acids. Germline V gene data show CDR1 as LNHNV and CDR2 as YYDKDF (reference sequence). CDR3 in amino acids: CATSSWDTDTQYF. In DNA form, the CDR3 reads TGTGCCACCAGCAGCTGGGACACAGATACGCAGTATTTT.

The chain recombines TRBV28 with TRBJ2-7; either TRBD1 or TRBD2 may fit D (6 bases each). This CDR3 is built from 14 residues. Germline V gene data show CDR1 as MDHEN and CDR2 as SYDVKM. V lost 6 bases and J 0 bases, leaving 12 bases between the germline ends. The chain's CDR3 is CASRLGGSSYEQYV. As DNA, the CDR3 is TGTGCCAGCAGGCTAGGGGGGAGCTCCTACGAGCAGTACGTC.